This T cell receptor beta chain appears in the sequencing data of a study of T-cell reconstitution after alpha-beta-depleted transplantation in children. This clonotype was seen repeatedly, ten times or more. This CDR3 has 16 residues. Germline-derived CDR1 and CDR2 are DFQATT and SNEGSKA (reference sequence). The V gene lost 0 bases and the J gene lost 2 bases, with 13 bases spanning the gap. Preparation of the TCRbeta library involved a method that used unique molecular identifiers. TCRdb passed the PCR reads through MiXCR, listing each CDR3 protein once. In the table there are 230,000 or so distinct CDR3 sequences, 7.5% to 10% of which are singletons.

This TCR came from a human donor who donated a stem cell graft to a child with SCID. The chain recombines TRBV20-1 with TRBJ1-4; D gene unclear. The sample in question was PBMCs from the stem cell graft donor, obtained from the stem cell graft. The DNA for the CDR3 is TGCAGTGCTAGAGATGTCTTCTTGGCGACTAATGAAAAACTGTTTTTT. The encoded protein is CSARDVFLATNEKLFF.